This passage covers 9 T cell receptor beta chains from one sample sequenced in a study of cytomegalovirus exposure and HLA in healthy donors. Produced via immunoSEQ multiplex PCR; TCRdb's table is partial and in-frame only. Here the sample spans approximately 220,000 clones, approximately 88% being singletons. The sample comprised PBMCs. These TCRs come from a woman aged 25 to 39 in good health and CMV-seropositive.

V usage is TRBV29-1 and J usage is TRBJ1-1, with D unresolved. The CDR3 has 13 amino acids. V was shortened by 3 bases and J by 1 base, with 9 bases between the two germline ends. Germline V lookup: CDR1 SQVTM, CDR2 ANQGSEA. In DNA form, the CDR3 reads TGCAGCGTTGAGGTCTCGGAGAACACTGAAGCTTTCTTT. This sequence encodes CSVEVSENTEAFF.

The J gene is TRBJ2-2, the V gene TRBV9; D may be TRBD1 or TRBD2 (5 bases each). CDR3 length equals 15 residues. V was shortened by 0 bases and J by 4 bases, with 10 bases between the two germline ends. From germline, CDR1 is SGDLS and CDR2 YYNGEE. Written as DNA, the CDR3 is TGTGCCAGCAGCGTAGGAGGGGCCGCCACCGGGGAGCTGTTTTTT. Residues: CASSVGGAATGELFF.

Details on this clone: The same CDR3 arises from other DNA sequences in this sample as well. The chain carries TRBV6-1 and TRBJ1-1; D gene unclear. The CDR3 loop spans 13 amino acids. Per the germline V gene, CDR1 is MNHNS and CDR2 is SASEGT. V gave up 0 bases and J gave up 1 base, with 3 bases separating them. CDR3 sequence: CASSEAGNTEAFF. The CDR3 nucleotides are TGTGCCAGCAGTGAAGCTGGGAACACTGAAGCTTTCTTT.

The chain joins TRBV2 to TRBJ2-3, with a weak D call TRBD2 (7 bases). The CDR3 totals 15 residues. Germline-derived CDR1 and CDR2 are SNHLY and FYNNEI. V lost 8 bases and J 5 bases, leaving 20 bases between the germline ends. CDR3 DNA: TGTGCCAGCCGTAAGGGGGGAGGGTGGAAAGATACGCAGTATTTT. As protein: CASRKGGGWKDTQYF.

CDR3 coding DNA: TGTGCCAGCAGCCCGGGACGGAGGGGCACCTTC. It translates to CASSPGRRGTF. V is TRBV9 and J is TRBJ1-2, with D possibly matching TRBD1 (5 bases). The CDR3 sequence is 11 residues long. Per germline, CDR1 SGDLS and CDR2 YYNGEE. V gave up 4 bases and J gave up 13 bases, with 14 bases separating them.

The rearrangement joins TRBV5-6 to TRBJ1-1; TRBD1 agrees at 7 bases. Losses at the gene ends were 2 bases for V and 6 bases for J; bases not matched to a gene: 16. Germline CDR1 SGHDT, CDR2 YYEEEE. CDR3 length: 17 residues. The CDR3 DNA reads as TGTGCCAGCAGCTTTTTGATCTCTACAGGGGAGTTCTCTGAAGCTTTCTTT. Its protein product is CASSFLISTGEFSEAFF.

In its sample, this clone was seen many times. The V and J genes are TRBV6-4 and TRBJ1-1; TRBD1 might be the D (6 bases). There are 15 residues in the CDR3. The germline gives CDR1 MRHNA, CDR2 SNTAGT. V lost 0 bases and J 4 bases, leaving 12 bases between the germline ends. The CDR3 region has the DNA TGTGCCAGCAGTGACTCGGGTGACAGGCCCACTGAAGCTTTCTTT. This translates into CASSDSGDRPTEAFF.

V and J are TRBV6-5 and TRBJ1-4, with TRBD1 identical over 7 bases. The V and J ends lost 0 bases and 6 bases, in that order; junction bases with no gene match: 4. This CDR3 comprises 15 residues. Germline V gene sequence: CDR1 MNHEY, CDR2 SVGAGI. CDR3 loop: CASSYSRDSYEKLFF. The CDR3 DNA reads TGTGCCAGCAGTTACTCCCGGGACAGTTATGAAAAACTGTTTTTT.

This clone was recorded only once. The chain uses TRBV29-1 and TRBJ2-7; 7 bases align to TRBD1. CDR3 length: 13 residues. Germline V CDR1 and CDR2: SQVTM, ANQGSEA. V lost 6 bases, J lost 2 bases, and 7 bases stayed unmatched. The CDR3 sequence: CSVELTGTYEQYF. In nucleotides, the CDR3 is TGCAGCGTAGAACTGACAGGGACCTACGAGCAGTACTTC.